Presented here are 9 T cell receptor beta chains from one specimen sequenced in a study of T cells in Graves' hyperthyroidism and ophthalmopathy. Amplified TCR beta CDR3 regions came from RNA transcripts. The HTBI set primed first-round TCR CDR3 RT-PCR. From the multiplex PCR reads, TCRdb called clonotypes with MiXCR, one entry per CDR3 protein. The repertoire has fewer than 650,000 distinct CDR3 sequences, over 35% of them found once; the top ten carry 44%. The sample was peripheral blood or thyroid tissue (not recorded which). The receptor source for this set is an adult woman with Graves' disease, either hyperthyroidism or ophthalmopathy (not recorded which).

This clonotype has ten or more counts. The V gene is TRBV19, the J gene TRBJ1-3, with D maybe TRBD1 (6 bases). The CDR3 loop spans 16 amino acids. V was cut by 5 bases and J by 0 bases, with 14 bases left in between. Germline CDR1 LNHDA, CDR2 SQIVND (reference sequence). CDR3 coding DNA: TGTGCCAGTAGTGCGGACAGTTCTTTCTCTGGAAACACCATATATTTT. The encoded protein is CASSADSSFSGNTIYF. Complete variable domain (other parts from reference TRBV19 and TRBJ1-3): DGGITQSPKYLFRKEGQNVTLSCEQNLNHDAMYWYRQDPGQGLRLIYYSQIVNDFQKGDIAEGYSVSREKKESFPLTVTSAQKNPTAFYLCASSADSSFSGNTIYFGEGSWLTVV.

The J gene is TRBJ1-6, the V gene TRBV7-9, with D unresolved. Trimming took 3 bases from V and 7 from J, leaving 7 bases between them. The V gene's germline CDR1 is SEHNR and CDR2 FQNEAQ (reference sequence). The CDR3 sequence is 13 residues long. In DNA form, the CDR3 reads TGTGCCAGCAGCTTCGACGTGAATTCACCCCTCCACTTT. It is translated as CASSFDVNSPLHF.

The V and J genes are TRBV20-1 and TRBJ2-7; D is unresolved. CDR1 and CDR2 from the germline V gene are DFQATT and SNEGSKA (reference sequence). Between the trimmed V and J ends, which lost 6 bases and 3 bases, there was a span of 15 bases. This CDR3 is built from 13 residues. In nucleotides, the CDR3 is TGCAGTGCCCGGTCCTACTCCGTCTACGAGCAGTACTTC. Translating gives CSARSYSVYEQYF.

The rearrangement joins TRBV6-5 to TRBJ2-5; 11 bases fit TRBD2. The CDR3 spans 16 residues. J gave up 5 bases and V 3 bases, and 8 bases lay outside the gene matches. Germline V gene sequence: CDR1 MNHEY, CDR2 SVGAGI. The chain's CDR3 is CASSYQDSGRGETQYF. The CDR3 nucleotides read TGTGCCAGCAGTTATCAAGATAGCGGGAGGGGCGAGACCCAGTACTTC.

The genes are TRBV7-9 and TRBJ2-7; D unresolved. The germline V gene encodes CDR1 SEHNR and CDR2 FQNEAQ (reference sequence). This CDR3 comprises 11 residues. V shed 11 bases and J shed 5 bases, with 13 bases lying between them. This CDR3 reads CAHQVGDEQYF. For the CDR3, the DNA is TGTGCCCACCAGGTGGGTGACGAGCAGTACTTC.

The chain employs TRBV10-3 and TRBJ1-1, with D possibly TRBD1 on 5 matching bases. Trimming pared 6 bases from V and 0 bases from J, leaving 8 bases between. CDR1 and CDR2 (germline): ENHRY, SYGVKD. The CDR3 consists of 13 residues. This CDR3 is CAISGTMNTEAFF. CDR3 DNA: TGTGCCATCAGCGGGACCATGAACACTGAAGCTTTCTTT.

There are many counts of this clonotype. The genes are TRBV5-8 and TRBJ1-4; D call uncertain. This CDR3 has 16 amino acids. Per germline, CDR1 SGHTS and CDR2 YDEGEE. The V end was cut by 3 bases, the J end by 0 bases, with 12 bases between. The CDR3 DNA is TGTGCCAGCAGCTCCGGTGGCTTTGCAACTAATGAAAAACTGTTTTTT. Translation: CASSSGGFATNEKLFF.

This chain joins TRBV28 and TRBJ1-1; possible D gene TRBD1, 6 bases. V lost 10 bases to trimming and J lost 2 bases, with 17 bases between them. Germline V CDR1 and CDR2: MDHEN, SYDVKM. CDR3 length equals 14 residues. Here the CDR3 DNA reads TGTGCCACCGAGGCGACAGGCATAAACACTGAAGCTTTCTTT. Translation gives CATEATGINTEAFF.

This clonotype appeared many times. This rearrangement joins TRBV7-8 to TRBJ2-2; D not resolved. Germline lookup yields CDR1 SGHVS and CDR2 FQNEAQ. The CDR3 is 17 amino acids. V was cut by 1 base and J by 4 bases, with 16 bases left in between. CDR3: CASSLGASPLGTGELFF. The CDR3 DNA follows: TGTGCCAGCAGCTTAGGGGCCAGCCCCCTGGGCACCGGGGAGCTGTTTTTT.